This record looks at one T cell receptor beta chain sequence and its context. The V end lost 3 bases, the J end lost 5 bases, and 11 bases lay between the germline ends. The CDR3 has 13 residues. CDR1 SEHNR and CDR2 FQNEAQ come from the germline V gene (reference sequence). This record comes from a study of blood T cell repertoires in COVID-19. Clones were sequenced by immunoSEQ multiplex PCR, and TCRdb holds only the in-frame ones, with some missing. The sample contains more than 75,000 clones, 75% to 90% of which appear only once. The sequence was collected from a human donor in a cohort sampled during active COVID-19. The sample taken for sequencing was peripheral blood. This sequence joins TRBV7-9 and TRBJ2-7, with a weak D call TRBD1 (6 bases). The CDR3 here is CASSFRQADEQYF. DNA for the CDR3: TGTGCCAGCAGCTTTCGACAGGCCGACGAGCAGTACTTC. The complete variable domain, with remaining parts taken from reference TRBV7-9 and TRBJ2-7, reads DTGVSQNPRHKITKRGQNVTFRCDPISEHNRLYWYRQTLGQGPEFLTYFQNEAQLEKSRLLSDRFSAERPKGSFSTLEIQRTEQGDSAMYLCASSFRQADEQYFGPGTRLTVT.